The 17 T cell receptor beta chains below come from one sample, sequenced in a study of cytomegalovirus exposure and HLA in healthy donors. Primers included in the PCR were 60 Vbeta and 13 Jbeta primers. Generated by immunoSEQ multiplex PCR, the TCRdb table keeps only in-frame clones and is missing some. Found here are approximately 210,000 clones, around 87% of them singletons; the top ten hold about 1.7%. Input material: PBMCs. These receptors originate from a woman aged 18-35 years in good health and CMV-seronegative.

This clone was seen a single time. V gene TRBV6-4 combines with J gene TRBJ2-2; a possible D gene is TRBD1 (6 bases). CDR1 is MRHNA, CDR2 SNTAGT, per germline. Trimming removed 7 bases at V and 2 bases at J, with 14 bases between. CDR3 length equals 15 residues. This chain's CDR3 is CASTQGSDNTGELFF. The CDR3 nucleotides are TGTGCCAGCACTCAGGGGTCCGATAACACCGGGGAGCTGTTTTTT.

The gene calls are TRBV27 and TRBJ2-7, with 12 bases fitting TRBD2. Germline V lookup: CDR1 MNHEY, CDR2 SMNVEV (reference sequence). The CDR3 has 17 amino acids. V dropped 1 base and J dropped 1; count of bases not matched to a gene: 5. The CDR3 reads CASSLWSGLAGSYEQYF. As DNA, the CDR3 is TGTGCCAGCAGTTTATGGTCGGGACTAGCGGGTTCCTACGAGCAGTACTTC.

The table lists this clone with a few counts. The gene calls are TRBV4-1 and TRBJ2-1; 9 nucleotides align to TRBD2. CDR3 length: 17 amino acids. J gave up 9 bases and V 3 bases, and 15 bases lay outside the gene matches. Germline V gene sequence: CDR1 MGHRA, CDR2 YSYEKL. CDR3 protein: CASSHFSTSGIQGEQFF. In DNA form, the CDR3 reads TGCGCCAGCAGCCATTTCTCGACTAGCGGTATACAGGGTGAGCAGTTCTTC.

CDR3 amino acids: CASSELGRGNYGYTF. CDR3 DNA sequence: TGTGCCAGCAGTGAACTCGGCAGGGGAAACTATGGCTACACCTTC. The rearrangement joins TRBV2 to TRBJ1-2; tentatively, D is TRBD1 (6 bases). Germline lookup yields CDR1 SNHLY and CDR2 FYNNEI. CDR3 length: 15 amino acids. Trimming took 2 bases from V and 2 from J, leaving 12 bases between them.

The rearrangement uses TRBV7-9 and TRBJ1-1, with 8 positions matching TRBD1. The germline V gene encodes CDR1 SEHNR and CDR2 FQNEAQ (reference sequence). The ends lost 4 bases at V and 5 bases at J; junction bases unmatched: 3. This CDR3 is built from 13 residues. In nucleotides, the CDR3 is TGTGCCAGCAGCTCTCGACAGGGGACTGAAGCTTTCTTT. Its protein is CASSSRQGTEAFF.

The chain carries TRBV2 and TRBJ2-7; 12 nucleotides match TRBD2. Trimming removed 11 bases from V and 3 bases from J; junction bases left unmatched: 5. The germline gives CDR1 SNHLY, CDR2 FYNNEI. This CDR3 contains 13 residues. CDR3 sequence (DNA): TGTGCCTGCGAGACTAGCGGGGGCTACGAGCAGTACTTC. Translation gives CACETSGGYEQYF.

This chain uses TRBV7-3 with TRBJ1-2; 7 bases are a match to TRBD1. Germline CDR1 is SGHTA and CDR2 is FQGTGA. This CDR3 is 13 amino acids long. V shed 3 bases and J 2 bases; nucleotides not matched to a gene: 0. The CDR3 region has the DNA TGTGCCAGCAGCTTGGGACAGAACTATGGCTACACCTTC. Translation gives CASSLGQNYGYTF.

V and J are TRBV6-6 and TRBJ2-3, with a tentative D call TRBD2 (6 bases). Germline values: CDR1 MNHNY, CDR2 SVGAGI (reference sequence). The CDR3 contains 15 residues. V was shortened by 2 bases and J by 0 bases, with 9 bases between the two germline ends. CDR3 in DNA: TGTGCCAGCAGTTACGCAGGGAGGAGCACAGATACGCAGTATTTT. This codes for CASSYAGRSTDTQYF.

The sample holds a few counts of this clone. The chain is built from TRBV11-2 and TRBJ1-3; 7 positions agree with TRBD1. This CDR3 has 13 residues. V gave up 1 base and J gave up 7 bases; unmatched junction bases: 1. Germline loops: CDR1 SGHAT, CDR2 FQNNGV. The chain's CDR3 is CASSLVQGNTIYF. As DNA, the CDR3 is TGTGCCAGCAGCTTAGTACAGGGGAACACCATATATTTT.

This chain joins TRBV7-6 and TRBJ2-7, with no clear D. Per the germline V gene, CDR1 is SGHVS and CDR2 is FNYEAQ. Deletions cut 3 bases from V and 2 bases from J, with 5 bases between. This CDR3 spans 12 amino acids. The CDR3 loop is CASSLTAYEQYF. CDR3 in DNA: TGTGCCAGCAGCTTGACTGCCTACGAGCAGTACTTC.

The rearrangement links TRBV19 to TRBJ2-7, with 9 nucleotides matching TRBD1. The CDR3 spans 14 residues. The V and J ends lost 5 bases and 5 bases, in that order; junction bases with no gene match: 7. From germline, CDR1 is LNHDA and CDR2 SQIVND (reference sequence). The CDR3 loop reads CASSLTGGEDEQYF. In nucleotides, the CDR3 is TGTGCCAGTAGTCTGACAGGGGGGGAAGACGAGCAGTACTTC.

This chain uses TRBV2 with TRBJ2-2, with 12 positions matching TRBD2. CDR1 SNHLY and CDR2 FYNNEI come from the germline V gene. This CDR3 is built from 16 residues. V shed 6 bases, J shed 7 bases, and the junction held 9 bases outside the gene matches. CDR3 sequence reads: CASRALAGGPGGELFF. The CDR3 DNA is TGTGCCAGCAGGGCACTAGCGGGAGGCCCGGGCGGGGAGCTGTTTTTT.

This clone was seen a handful of times. The chain combines TRBV5-5 with TRBJ1-1; D is perhaps TRBD1 (5 bases). Trimming shortened V by 2 bases and J by 0 bases, and 11 bases separated the two germline ends. Germline CDR1 is SGHKS and CDR2 is YYEKEE (reference sequence). The CDR3 extends over 15 amino acids. The CDR3 loop is CASSLMGGVNTEAFF. The CDR3 DNA follows: TGTGCCAGCAGCTTAATGGGGGGGGTGAACACTGAAGCTTTCTTT.

The chain combines TRBV15 with TRBJ2-5, with a tentative D call TRBD1 (6 bases). The germline V gene has CDR1 LNHNV and CDR2 YYDKDF (reference sequence). Trimming took off 5 bases at V and 5 bases at J, with 15 bases between the two ends. This CDR3 contains 14 residues. The CDR3 DNA reads TGTGCCACCAGCCGACGGGACACATGGGAGACCCAGTACTTC. This translates into CATSRRDTWETQYF.

This clone was detected a few times. The chain employs TRBV5-1 and TRBJ1-3; D not certain. The CDR3 spans 17 residues. Germline-derived CDR1 and CDR2 are SGHRS and YFSETQ. Trimming removed 0 bases from V and 0 bases from J, with 13 bases in between. The CDR3 DNA is TGCGCCAGCAGCTTGGCCTCTGCGGTAAGCTCTGGAAACACCATATATTTT. Translation: CASSLASAVSSGNTIYF.

The chain joins TRBV4-3 to TRBJ2-1; 11 bases map to TRBD1. V lost 4 bases and J lost 1; bases outside the gene matches: 3. Germline assignment: CDR1 LGHNA and CDR2 YSLEER. The CDR3 spans 16 residues. Written as DNA, the CDR3 is TGCGCCAGCAGCCCCGGGACAGGGGGGTCCTACAATGAGCAGTTCTTC. Protein sequence: CASSPGTGGSYNEQFF.

The V call is TRBV9, the J call TRBJ2-5; 8 nucleotides match TRBD2. Germline lookup yields CDR1 SGDLS and CDR2 YYNGEE. The CDR3 consists of 14 residues. V shed 4 bases and J 4 bases; nucleotides not matched to a gene: 6. The CDR3 DNA reads TGTGCCAGCAGCCTGGGACTAGTCGGAGAGACCCAGTACTTC. As protein: CASSLGLVGETQYF.